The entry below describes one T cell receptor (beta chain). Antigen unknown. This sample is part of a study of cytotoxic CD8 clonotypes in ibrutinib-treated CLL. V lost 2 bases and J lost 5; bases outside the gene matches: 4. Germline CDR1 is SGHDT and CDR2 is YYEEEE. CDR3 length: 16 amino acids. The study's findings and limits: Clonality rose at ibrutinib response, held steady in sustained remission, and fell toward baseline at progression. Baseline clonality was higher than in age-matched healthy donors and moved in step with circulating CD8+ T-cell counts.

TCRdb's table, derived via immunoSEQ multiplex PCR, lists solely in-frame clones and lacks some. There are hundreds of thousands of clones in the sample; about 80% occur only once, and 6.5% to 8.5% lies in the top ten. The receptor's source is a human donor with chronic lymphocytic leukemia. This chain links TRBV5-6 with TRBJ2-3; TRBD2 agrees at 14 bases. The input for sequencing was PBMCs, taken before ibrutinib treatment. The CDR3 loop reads CASSLPGLAGVDTQYF. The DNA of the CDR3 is TGTGCCAGCAGCTTACCGGGACTAGCGGGAGTAGATACGCAGTATTTT.